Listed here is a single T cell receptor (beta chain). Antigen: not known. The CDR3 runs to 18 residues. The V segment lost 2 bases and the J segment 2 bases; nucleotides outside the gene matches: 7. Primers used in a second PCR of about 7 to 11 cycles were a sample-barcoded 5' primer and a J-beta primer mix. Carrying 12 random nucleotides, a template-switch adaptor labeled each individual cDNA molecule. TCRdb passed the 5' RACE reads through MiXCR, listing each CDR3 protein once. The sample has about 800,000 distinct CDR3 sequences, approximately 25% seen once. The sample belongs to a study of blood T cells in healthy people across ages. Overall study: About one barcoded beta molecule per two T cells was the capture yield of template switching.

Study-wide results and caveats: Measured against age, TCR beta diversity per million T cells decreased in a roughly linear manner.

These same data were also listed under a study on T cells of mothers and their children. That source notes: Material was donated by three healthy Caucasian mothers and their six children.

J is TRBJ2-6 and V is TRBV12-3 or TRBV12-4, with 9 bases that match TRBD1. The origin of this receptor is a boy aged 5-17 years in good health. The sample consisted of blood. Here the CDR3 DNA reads TGTGCCAGCAGTTTACCGGGACAGGGAAAAGCTGGGGCCAACGTCCTGACTTTC. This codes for CASSLPGQGKAGANVLTF.